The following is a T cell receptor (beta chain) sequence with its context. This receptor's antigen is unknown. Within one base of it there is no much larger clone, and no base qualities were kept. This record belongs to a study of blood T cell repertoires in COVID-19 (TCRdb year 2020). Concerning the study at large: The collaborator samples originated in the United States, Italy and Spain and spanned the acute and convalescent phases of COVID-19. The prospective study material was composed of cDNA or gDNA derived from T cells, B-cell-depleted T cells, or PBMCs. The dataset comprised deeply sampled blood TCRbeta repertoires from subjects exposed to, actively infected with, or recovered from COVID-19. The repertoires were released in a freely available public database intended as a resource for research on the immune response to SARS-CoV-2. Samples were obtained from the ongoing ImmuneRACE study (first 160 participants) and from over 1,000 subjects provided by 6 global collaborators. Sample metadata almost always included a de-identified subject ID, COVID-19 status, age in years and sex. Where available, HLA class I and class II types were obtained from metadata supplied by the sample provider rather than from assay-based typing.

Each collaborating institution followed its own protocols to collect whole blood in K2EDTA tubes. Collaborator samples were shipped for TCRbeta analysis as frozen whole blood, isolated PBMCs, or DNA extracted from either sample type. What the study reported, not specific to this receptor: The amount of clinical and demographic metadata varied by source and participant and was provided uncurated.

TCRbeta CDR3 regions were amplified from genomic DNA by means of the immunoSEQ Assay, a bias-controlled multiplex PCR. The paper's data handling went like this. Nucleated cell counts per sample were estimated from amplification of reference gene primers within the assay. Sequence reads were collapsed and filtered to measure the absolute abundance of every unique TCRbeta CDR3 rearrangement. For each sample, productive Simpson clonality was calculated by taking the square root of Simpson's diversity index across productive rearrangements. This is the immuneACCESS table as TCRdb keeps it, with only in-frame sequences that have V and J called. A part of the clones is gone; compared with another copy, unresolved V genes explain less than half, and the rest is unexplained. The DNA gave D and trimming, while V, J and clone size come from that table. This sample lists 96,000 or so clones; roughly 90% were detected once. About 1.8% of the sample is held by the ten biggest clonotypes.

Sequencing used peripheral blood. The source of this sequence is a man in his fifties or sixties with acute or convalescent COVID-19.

This receptor carries the CDR3 CATSDSPYEQYF. The base sequence is TGTGCCACCTCGGACAGTCCCTACGAGCAGTACTTC. The sequence links TRBV10-3 to TRBJ2-7; 6 matching bases give a weak D call of TRBD1. The germline V gene gives CDR1 as ENHRY and CDR2 as SYGVKD. From cysteine to phenylalanine, the CDR3 is 12 amino acids long. Only the CDR3 DNA is retained, 36 bases long and in frame from the first base. V lost 10 bases and J lost 2 bases; the stretch between them is 12 bases long.